This note documents a single T cell receptor beta chain sequence. This record comes from a study of blood T cell repertoires in COVID-19. Across the whole study: Samples of COVID-19 (acute and convalescent) were obtained from the United States, Italy and Spain. T cells, B-cell-depleted T cells, or PBMCs provided the cDNA or gDNA that served as material.

Study members were between about 18 and 95 years old and lived in 24 US regions. CDR1 LGHNA and CDR2 YNFKEQ come from the germline V gene. The CDR3 sequence is 15 residues long. The V segment lost 0 bases and the J segment 10 bases; nucleotides outside the gene matches: 6. Original handling: Estimation of nucleated cell counts relied on the amplification of reference gene primers. Only in-frame clones appear in the TCRdb table, and some are missing; sequencing was by immunoSEQ multiplex PCR. The D gene and trimming were derived from the DNA, and the V and J assignments and clone size from that table. Of 200,000 to 250,000 clones listed, 65% to 90% are singletons.

Sequences were obtained from PBMCs or T cells enriched from blood (not recorded which). The V call is TRBV4-2, the J call TRBJ1-6, with 7 bases that match TRBD1. The source of this sequence is a woman between 45 and 65 years old with acute COVID-19. The CDR3, as DNA: TGTGCCAGCAGCCAAGATACGACAGGGAGCTCACCCCTCCACTTT. Encoded protein: CASSQDTTGSSPLHF.